Detailed here is one T cell receptor beta chain. From the RACE reads, TCRdb called clonotypes with MiXCR, one entry per CDR3 protein. The table shows about 71,000 distinct CDR3 sequences, with over 7.5% occurring only once. These data come from a study of human T cells and chemical hapten exposure. Time point specified: patch test 1, 2 weeks after DPC sensitization. The treatment here: therapeutic diphenylcyclopropenone sensitization with weekly scalp DPC. The receptor was isolated from a woman aged 40 to 49 with alopecia areata. Some clones in this sample may be carry-over from other donors' samples. Sequenced here: whole blood, sampled in connection with sensitization to the hapten diphenylcyclopropenone (DPC).

The CDR3 sequence: CASSEGLRYNEQFF. In nucleotides, the CDR3 is TGTGCCAGCAGTGAAGGACTGCGCTACAATGAGCAGTTCTTC. The chain uses TRBV6-2 or TRBV6-3 and TRBJ2-1; maybe TRBD2 (5 bases). CDR3 length: 14 amino acids. Germline V gene sequence: CDR1 MNHEY, CDR2 SVGEGT. The V end was cut by 5 bases, the J end by 3 bases, with 11 bases between.